Presented here are 20 T cell receptor beta chains from one specimen sequenced in a study of T cells in Graves' hyperthyroidism and ophthalmopathy. Regions amplified from RNA transcripts were the TCR beta CDR3 regions. Researchers ran a first-round RT-PCR on the TCR CDR3 using the HTBI primer set. From the multiplex PCR reads, TCRdb called clonotypes with MiXCR, one entry per CDR3 protein. Among over 300,000 distinct CDR3 sequences listed, approximately 15% were seen once. The sequencing sample was made of blood. The receptor source for this set is a woman aged 60-75 years with Graves' hyperthyroidism.

This clonotype was seen repeatedly, ten times or more. The chain has TRBV12-3 or TRBV12-4 and TRBJ2-7; no clear D gene. This CDR3 contains 11 residues. V lost 2 bases and J 7 bases, leaving 6 bases between the germline ends. The CDR3 DNA is TGTGCCAGCAGTTTAAGGCGGGAGCAGTACTTC. This codes for CASSLRREQYF.

A word on this clonotype: A much larger clone lies a single base off, so this may be a read error. CDR3 sequence reads: CASSNNYGYTF. Here the CDR3 DNA reads TGTGCCAGCAGTAACAACTATGGCTACACCTTC. This sequence joins TRBV25-1 and TRBJ1-2, with D unclear. Between the trimmed V and J ends, which lost 5 bases and 2 bases, there was a span of 3 bases. Germline V gene data show CDR1 as MGHDK and CDR2 as SYGVNS. This CDR3 region has 11 residues.

This clonotype appeared a few times. The chain recombines TRBV10-3 with TRBJ1-1; 9 nucleotides match TRBD1. This CDR3 spans 15 amino acids. The germline CDR1 and CDR2 sequences are ENHRY and SYGVKD. The junction had 3 bases not matched to a gene; V was cut back by 4 bases and J by 0 bases. The CDR3: CAISVGQGMNTEAFF. The CDR3 DNA sequence: TGTGCCATCAGTGTTGGACAGGGGATGAACACTGAAGCTTTCTTT.

This clonotype was counted a few times. This chain links TRBV5-1 with TRBJ1-4; no reliable D call. Germline CDR1 and CDR2: SGHRS and YFSETQ. The CDR3 sequence is 13 residues long. The V end was cut by 6 bases, the J end by 6 bases, with 12 bases between. Here the CDR3 DNA reads TGCGCCAGCACAGAGGACCGCTATGAAAAACTGTTTTTT. Its protein product is CASTEDRYEKLFF.

This clonotype was observed a handful of times. This chain uses TRBV15 with TRBJ2-2, with 10 positions matching TRBD2. Looked up from germline, CDR1 is LNHNV and CDR2 is YYDKDF (reference sequence). V lost 0 bases, J lost 8 bases, and 9 bases stayed unmatched. The CDR3 sequence is 17 residues long. In nucleotides, the CDR3 is TGTGCCACCAGCAGAGATGGGCTAGCGGGAGCAGCGGGGGAGCTGTTTTTT. It is translated as CATSRDGLAGAAGELFF.

The sample holds many counts of this clonotype. The J gene is TRBJ2-3, the V gene TRBV6-5; D is tentatively TRBD1 or TRBD2 (5 bases each). V was clipped by 0 bases and J by 2 bases, with 12 bases between them. This CDR3 spans 16 amino acids. Germline assignment: CDR1 MNHEY and CDR2 SVGAGI. Here the CDR3 reads CASSYSGVDYTDTQYF. CDR3 in DNA: TGTGCCAGCAGTTACTCGGGGGTTGACTACACAGATACGCAGTATTTT.

This clonotype appeared many times. The CDR3 DNA is TGTGCCATTTCCGTGGCTAGCAGATCCTACGAGCAGTACTTC. Its translation: CAISVASRSYEQYF. The rearrangement uses TRBV10-3 and TRBJ2-7; D may be TRBD2 (5 bases). Germline CDR1 is ENHRY and CDR2 is SYGVKD. The CDR3 is made up of 14 amino acids. V lost 9 bases to trimming and J lost 1 base, with 16 bases between them.

This clonotype was seen a few times. This chain uses TRBV11-2 with TRBJ2-5; 8 nucleotides line up with TRBD2. Trimming at V came to 4 bases and at J to 1 base, leaving 2 bases not matched to a gene. Germline V gene sequence: CDR1 SGHAT, CDR2 FQNNGV. The CDR3 is made up of 14 amino acids. CDR3 protein: CASSSTSGQETQYF. CDR3 nucleotides: TGTGCCAGCAGCTCAACTAGCGGCCAAGAGACCCAGTACTTC.

This clonotype was counted many times. The chain joins TRBV2 to TRBJ1-6; 8 bases match TRBD1. Unmatched junction bases numbered 7, after V lost 5 bases and J lost 10 bases. Germline CDR1 is SNHLY and CDR2 is FYNNEI. This CDR3 contains 14 residues. DNA for the CDR3: TGTGCCAGCAGTCGTAGACAGGGGAACTCACCCCTCCACTTT. It codes for CASSRRQGNSPLHF.

This clonotype was seen repeatedly, ten times or more. The chain has TRBV11-3 and TRBJ2-1; D ambiguous. This CDR3 contains 15 residues. Looked up from germline, CDR1 is SGHNT and CDR2 is YENEEA. The V end was cut by 5 bases, the J end by 2 bases, with 13 bases between. The CDR3 DNA follows: TGTGCCAGCAGCCCTCCAGCCTTCACCTACAATGAGCAGTTCTTC. Its protein is CASSPPAFTYNEQFF.

This clonotype has a handful of counts. A much more abundant neighbour one base away suggests this may be a read error. The chain carries TRBV3-1 and TRBJ2-7, with 9 bases aligning to TRBD2. Germline CDR1 and CDR2: LGHDT and YNNKEL (reference sequence). The CDR3 covers 14 residues. CDR3 coding DNA: TGTGCCAGCAGCCATGGGACTAGCTCCCACGAGCAGTACTTC. This gives the protein CASSHGTSSHEQYF.

This clonotype occurred a few times. The rearrangement joins TRBV24-1 to TRBJ2-7, with 9 nucleotides matching TRBD1. The CDR3 covers 15 residues. Germline-derived CDR1 and CDR2 are KGHDR and SFDVKD. J lost 3 bases, V lost 2 bases, and 4 bases had no gene match. DNA of the CDR3: TGTGCCACCAGTGATTCACAGGGGGCCCACTACGAGCAGTACTTC. Its protein product is CATSDSQGAHYEQYF.

This clonotype showed up many times. This chain connects TRBV27 to TRBJ2-1; D might be TRBD1 (7 bases). Germline assignment: CDR1 MNHEY and CDR2 SMNVEV (reference sequence). V shed 0 bases and J shed 2 bases, with 11 bases lying between them. The CDR3 has 16 residues. The CDR3 is CASSLSGRGAYNEQFF. In DNA form, the CDR3 reads TGTGCCAGCAGTTTATCGGGCAGGGGGGCCTACAATGAGCAGTTCTTC.

The gene calls are TRBV25-1 and TRBJ2-3, with 9 nucleotides matching TRBD2. This CDR3 has 15 residues. Trimming at V came to 5 bases and at J to 4 bases, leaving 7 bases not matched to a gene. Germline V CDR1 and CDR2: MGHDK, SYGVNS. CDR3 sequence (DNA): TGTGCCAGCAGTTCTAGCGGGATTCTCGCAGATACGCAGTATTTT. Encoded protein: CASSSSGILADTQYF.

In its sample, this clonotype was seen many times. The germline gene is not matched at one end of the junction; a read error may be the cause. This chain links TRBV11-3 with TRBJ2-7, with TRBD2 matching 9 bases. CDR1 is SGHNT, CDR2 YENEEA, per germline. This CDR3 region has 14 residues. CDR3 in amino acids: CASSRGLAGYEQYF. The CDR3 DNA reads as TGCGCCAGCAGCAGGGGACTAGCAGGTTACGAGCAGTACTTC.

This clonotype was seen ten or more times. The rearrangement uses TRBV6-1 and TRBJ2-1, with 12 bases that match TRBD2. The CDR3 runs 15 residues. Germline CDR1 and CDR2: MNHNS and SASEGT. The V and J ends lost 7 bases and 4 bases, in that order; junction bases with no gene match: 5. The CDR3 DNA reads TGTGCCAGCATTTCGACTAGCGGGAGTTACAATGAGCAGTTCTTC. Translation gives CASISTSGSYNEQFF.

This clonotype has ten or more counts. V and J are TRBV18 and TRBJ2-7; the D gene is possibly TRBD2 (6 bases). Trimming shortened V by 0 bases and J by 3 bases, and 9 bases separated the two germline ends. Germline V CDR1 and CDR2: KGHSH, LQKENI. The CDR3 totals 14 residues. As DNA, the CDR3 is TGTGCCAGCTCACCACCGGGACTCTTCTACGAGCAGTACTTC. This encodes CASSPPGLFYEQYF.

This clonotype was recorded many times. The J gene is TRBJ2-5, the V gene TRBV29-1; possibly TRBD1 or TRBD2 for D (5 bases each). Trimming pared 5 bases from V and 7 bases from J, leaving 14 bases between. The CDR3 covers 12 residues. Germline V lookup: CDR1 SQVTM, CDR2 ANQGSEA. In DNA form, the CDR3 reads TGCAGCGTTATTGTCCTGAGGGGGACCCAGTACTTC. Its translation: CSVIVLRGTQYF.

At least ten counts were recorded for this clonotype. This sequence joins TRBV18 and TRBJ2-5; D unresolved. V gave up 3 bases and J gave up 4 bases, with 9 bases separating them. Germline CDR1 KGHSH, CDR2 LQKENI. The CDR3 consists of 13 residues. CDR3 region: CASSPLGRETQYF. As DNA, the CDR3 is TGTGCCAGCTCACCCCTGGGTCGAGAGACCCAGTACTTC.

J is TRBJ2-3 and V is TRBV19; 10 positions agree with TRBD2. Trimming cost V 10 bases and J 1 base; bases outside gene matches: 5. The CDR3 is 14 amino acids. Germline V CDR1 and CDR2: LNHDA, SQIVND (reference sequence). The CDR3 loop reads CATKGTSGTDTQYF. The DNA of the CDR3 is TGTGCCACCAAGGGGACTAGCGGCACAGATACGCAGTATTTT.